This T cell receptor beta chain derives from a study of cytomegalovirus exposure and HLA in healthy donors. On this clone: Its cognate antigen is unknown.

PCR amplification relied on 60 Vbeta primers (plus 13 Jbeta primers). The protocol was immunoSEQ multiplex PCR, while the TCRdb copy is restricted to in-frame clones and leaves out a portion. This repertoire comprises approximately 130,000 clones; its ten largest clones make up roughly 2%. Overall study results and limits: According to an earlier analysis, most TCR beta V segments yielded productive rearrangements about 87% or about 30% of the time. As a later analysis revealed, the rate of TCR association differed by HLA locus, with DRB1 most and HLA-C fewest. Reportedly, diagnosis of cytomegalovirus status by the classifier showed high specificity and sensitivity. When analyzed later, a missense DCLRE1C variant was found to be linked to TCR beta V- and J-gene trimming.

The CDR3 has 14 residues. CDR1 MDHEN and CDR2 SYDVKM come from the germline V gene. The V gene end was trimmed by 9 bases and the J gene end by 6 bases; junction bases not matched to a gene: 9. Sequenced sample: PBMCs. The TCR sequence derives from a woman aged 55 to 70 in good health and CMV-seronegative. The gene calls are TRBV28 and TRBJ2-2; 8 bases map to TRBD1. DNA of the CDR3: TGTGCCAGTCAGGGGGCGGGGATCGCCGGGGAGCTGTTTTTT. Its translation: CASQGAGIAGELFF. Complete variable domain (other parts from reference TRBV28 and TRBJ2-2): DVKVTQSSRYLVKRTGEKVFLECVQDMDHENMFWYRQDPGLGLRLIYFSYDVKMKEKGDIPEGYSVSREKKERFSLILESASTNQTSMYLCASQGAGIAGELFFGEGSRLTVL.